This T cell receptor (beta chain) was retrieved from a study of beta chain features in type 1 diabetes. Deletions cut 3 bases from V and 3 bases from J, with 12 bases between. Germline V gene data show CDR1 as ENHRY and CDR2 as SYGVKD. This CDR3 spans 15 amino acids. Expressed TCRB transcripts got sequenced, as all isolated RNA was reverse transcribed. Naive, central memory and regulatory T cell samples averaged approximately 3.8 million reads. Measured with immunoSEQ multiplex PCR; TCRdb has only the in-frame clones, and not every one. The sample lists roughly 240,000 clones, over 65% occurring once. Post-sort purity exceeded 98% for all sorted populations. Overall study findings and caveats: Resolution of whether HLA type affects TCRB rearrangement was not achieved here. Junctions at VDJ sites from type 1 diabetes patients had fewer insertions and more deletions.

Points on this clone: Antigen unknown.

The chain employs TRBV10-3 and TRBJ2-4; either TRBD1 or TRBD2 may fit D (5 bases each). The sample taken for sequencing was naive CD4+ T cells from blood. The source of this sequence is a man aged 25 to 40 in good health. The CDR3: CAISERGSGKNIQYF. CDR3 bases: TGTGCCATCAGTGAAAGGGGAAGCGGCAAAAACATTCAGTACTTC.